This TCR beta chain was found in a study of radiation and T cells in renal cell carcinoma. This table comes from immunoSEQ multiplex PCR, and its TCRdb copy is limited to in-frame clones, with some not included. The sample has 15,000 to 20,000 clones, over 45% seen once. There are a few counts of this clone. The target antigen is unknown. The treatment: 15 Gy SBRT to primary tumor, nephrectomy 4 weeks later. General study results and limits: Tumor samples were small regions of approximately 0.93 g. Top tumor clonotypes rose in blood 2 weeks post-radiation, then contracted.

The receptor was isolated from a man aged 50 or older with renal cell carcinoma. The input for sequencing was tumor tissue, taken from a patient whose treatment included radiotherapy and nephrectomy.

CDR3 DNA sequence: TGTGCCAGCAGTTGGGACAGTGAAAAACTGTTTTTT. Translating gives CASSWDSEKLFF. The rearrangement joins TRBV5-4 to TRBJ1-4, with 7 positions matching TRBD1. V shed 5 bases and J 7 bases; nucleotides not matched to a gene: 2. Germline V gene sequence: CDR1 SGHNT, CDR2 YYREEE (reference sequence). The CDR3 loop spans 12 amino acids.